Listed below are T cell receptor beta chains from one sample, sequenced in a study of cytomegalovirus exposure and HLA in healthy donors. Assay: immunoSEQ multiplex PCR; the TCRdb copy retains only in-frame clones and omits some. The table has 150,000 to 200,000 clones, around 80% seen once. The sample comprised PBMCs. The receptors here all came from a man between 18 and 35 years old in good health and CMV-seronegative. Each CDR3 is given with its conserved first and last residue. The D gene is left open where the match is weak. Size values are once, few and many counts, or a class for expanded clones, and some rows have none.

DNA: TGTGCCAGCAGCGTAACGGGAGCCCGTAATGAAAAACTGTTTTTT
CDR3: CASSVTGARNEKLFF
size: -
D: -
V: TRBV9
J: TRBJ1-4

DNA: TGTGCCAGCCACAGGGAAGTCACAGATACGCAGTATTTT
CDR3: CASHREVTDTQYF
size: once
D: -
V: TRBV6-1
J: TRBJ2-3

DNA: TGTGCCAGCAGCGTAGGTCCAGCGGGGGGCTCCAGCACAGATACGCAGTATTTT
CDR3: CASSVGPAGGSSTDTQYF
size: -
D: TRBD2
V: TRBV9
J: TRBJ2-3

DNA: TGTGCCAGTAGTATTGGCGGGCAGAATAATGAAAAACTGTTTTTT
CDR3: CASSIGGQNNEKLFF
size: once
D: -
V: TRBV19
J: TRBJ1-4

DNA: TGTGCCAGCAGCTTACGCCGCGGGGAGTACAATGAGCAGTTCTTC
CDR3: CASSLRRGEYNEQFF
size: -
D: -
V: TRBV7-9
J: TRBJ2-1

DNA: TGTGCCAGCAGCGCGGGACCCGAGTACAATGAGCAGTTCTTC
CDR3: CASSAGPEYNEQFF
size: -
D: -
V: TRBV7-3
J: TRBJ2-1

DNA: TGTGCCAGCAGACCAGACAGGCGGAACACTGAAGCTTTCTTT
CDR3: CASRPDRRNTEAFF
size: few
D: -
V: TRBV6-6
J: TRBJ1-1

DNA: TGTGCCAGCAGCTTGGTAGGGGGCGAAGTCACTGAAGCTTTCTTT
CDR3: CASSLVGGEVTEAFF
size: -
D: TRBD1
V: TRBV7-9
J: TRBJ1-1

DNA: TGTGCCAGCAGTGAAGGGCAAGACAGGGTGGGTGAGACCCAGTACTTC
CDR3: CASSEGQDRVGETQYF
size: -
D: TRBD1
V: TRBV6-1
J: TRBJ2-5

DNA: TGTGCCAGCACCAGACAGACCCTCGGTGGCTACACCTTC
CDR3: CASTRQTLGGYTF
size: -
D: -
V: TRBV7-9
J: TRBJ1-2

DNA: TGCAGCGCCTCGGAGGGATACGGAAACACCATATATTTT
CDR3: CSASEGYGNTIYF
size: -
D: -
V: TRBV29-1
J: TRBJ1-3

DNA: TGCGCCAGCAGCCAAGAGGCAGGGACTGGGGCCAACGTCCTGACTTTC
CDR3: CASSQEAGTGANVLTF
size: -
D: -
V: TRBV4-1
J: TRBJ2-6

DNA: TGTGCCAGCAGCGTAGCCTCTCAAGAGACCCAGTACTTC
CDR3: CASSVASQETQYF
size: -
D: -
V: TRBV9
J: TRBJ2-5

DNA: TGTGCCAGCAGCTTGAGGGCTGGGACAGCGGGCGAGCAGTACTTC
CDR3: CASSLRAGTAGEQYF
size: -
D: -
V: TRBV7-8
J: TRBJ2-7

DNA: TGTGCCAGCAGCTTGACAGGGAACACTGAAGCTTTCTTT
CDR3: CASSLTGNTEAFF
size: -
D: -
V: TRBV5-4
J: TRBJ1-1

DNA: TGTGCCAGCAGCTTAGAGACAGGTCTATTAGTCTACGAGCAGTACTTC
CDR3: CASSLETGLLVYEQYF
size: -
D: -
V: TRBV11-3
J: TRBJ2-7

DNA: TGTGCCAGCAGCTTGACTAGTAACTCCTACAATGAGCAGTTCTTC
CDR3: CASSLTSNSYNEQFF
size: -
D: -
V: TRBV28
J: TRBJ2-1

DNA: TGTGCCAGCAGTCCCGGGACAGGGCACACCGGGGAGCTGTTTTTT
CDR3: CASSPGTGHTGELFF
size: -
D: TRBD1
V: TRBV7-3
J: TRBJ2-2

DNA: TGTGCCAGTAGTATTTTTCCCCGACTAGCGGGGGGGCGGTATGAGCAGTTCTTC
CDR3: CASSIFPRLAGGRYEQFF
size: -
D: TRBD2
V: TRBV19
J: TRBJ2-1

DNA: TGTGCCAGCAGCTTTCTCAGCGCTAACTATGGCTACACCTTC
CDR3: CASSFLSANYGYTF
size: -
D: -
V: TRBV5-5
J: TRBJ1-2

DNA: TGTGCCAGCAGCCCCTTAGGGGCCAACGTCCTGACTTTC
CDR3: CASSPLGANVLTF
size: -
D: -
V: TRBV7-9
J: TRBJ2-6

DNA: TGTGCCACCCGTGATGGGGGGTTAAATTCCTACGAGCAGTACTTC
CDR3: CATRDGGLNSYEQYF
size: few
D: -
V: TRBV2
J: TRBJ2-7

DNA: TGCAGTGTCAGGGTGGCTGAAAAACTGTTTTTT
CDR3: CSVRVAEKLFF
size: -
D: -
V: TRBV20-1
J: TRBJ1-4

DNA: TGTGCCAGCAGCCCCTCGAGAGTCCTTCTGGAGACCCAGTACTTC
CDR3: CASSPSRVLLETQYF
size: -
D: -
V: TRBV11-2
J: TRBJ2-5

DNA: TGTGCCAGCAGCTTAGAATCTAGCTACGAGCAGTACTTC
CDR3: CASSLESSYEQYF
size: once
D: -
V: TRBV11-1
J: TRBJ2-7

DNA: TGTGCCAGCAGCTTAGTCCCACAGGGGGTGGGCGAGCAGTACTTC
CDR3: CASSLVPQGVGEQYF
size: -
D: TRBD1
V: TRBV11-2
J: TRBJ2-7

DNA: TGTGCCAGCTCACCAAACCGGGACAGGAGTCCAAATGGCTACACCTTC
CDR3: CASSPNRDRSPNGYTF
size: -
D: TRBD1
V: TRBV18
J: TRBJ1-2

DNA: TGTGCCAGCAGACCCAGGGGTACAGACTATGGCTACACCTTC
CDR3: CASRPRGTDYGYTF
size: -
D: -
V: TRBV6-1
J: TRBJ1-2

DNA: TGTGCCAGCAGTGAGCAGACCCCGGGACAGGTCGCCTACGAGCAGTACTTC
CDR3: CASSEQTPGQVAYEQYF
size: -
D: TRBD1
V: TRBV25-1
J: TRBJ2-7

DNA: TGTGCCAGCAGCATGACAAGGATATCAGATACGCAGTATTTT
CDR3: CASSMTRISDTQYF
size: -
D: -
V: TRBV11-3
J: TRBJ2-3

DNA: TGTGCCAGCAGCCCGCCAGATTCCTACGAGCAGTACTTC
CDR3: CASSPPDSYEQYF
size: -
D: -
V: TRBV7-3
J: TRBJ2-7

DNA: TGCGCCAGCAGCCAAGTGTTGCAGGTACGGTACTTC
CDR3: CASSQVLQVRYF
size: few
D: -
V: TRBV4-3
J: TRBJ2-7

DNA: TGTGCCAGCAGGCCAACTAGTACGAAAGAGACCCAGTACTTC
CDR3: CASRPTSTKETQYF
size: few
D: -
V: TRBV2
J: TRBJ2-5

DNA: TGTGCCAGCAGTTACTCGGGCGGGGAAGCTGAAGCTTTCTTT
CDR3: CASSYSGGEAEAFF
size: few
D: -
V: TRBV6-6
J: TRBJ1-1

DNA: TGTGCCTGGGACAGGAGCTCCTACGAGCAGTACTTC
CDR3: CAWDRSSYEQYF
size: -
D: -
V: TRBV30
J: TRBJ2-7

DNA: TGTGCCAGCTCCCCTTCGCTAGACAGGGTCTATGGCTACACCTTC
CDR3: CASSPSLDRVYGYTF
size: -
D: TRBD1
V: TRBV7-2
J: TRBJ1-2

DNA: TGTGCCAGCAGCTTCACGGGAAGGGGGCAAGAAGCTTTCTTT
CDR3: CASSFTGRGQEAFF
size: -
D: TRBD1
V: TRBV7-9
J: TRBJ1-1

DNA: TGTGCTAGTGGTTTGTGGGACATCGAATCTGAGCAGTTCTTC
CDR3: CASGLWDIESEQFF
size: -
D: -
V: TRBV12-5
J: TRBJ2-1

DNA: TGTGCCAGCAGCTTGGCCGGGGGAACCGGGGAGCTGTTTTTT
CDR3: CASSLAGGTGELFF
size: -
D: -
V: TRBV5-4
J: TRBJ2-2

DNA: TGTGCCAGTAGCTCCGACAGTCCTGAAGCTTTCTTT
CDR3: CASSSDSPEAFF
size: -
D: -
V: TRBV19
J: TRBJ1-1

DNA: TGTGCCAGCAGAGCAGCGGGCACAGATACGCAGTATTTT
CDR3: CASRAAGTDTQYF
size: -
D: -
V: TRBV2
J: TRBJ2-3

DNA: TGTGCCAGCAGCTATACGGCAGGGGTTCGATCCGGGGAGCTGTTTTTT
CDR3: CASSYTAGVRSGELFF
size: -
D: -
V: TRBV11-1
J: TRBJ2-2

DNA: TGTGCCAGCAGCGTTGGGCCTATTTGGGATGAAAAACTGTTTTTT
CDR3: CASSVGPIWDEKLFF
size: once
D: -
V: TRBV9
J: TRBJ1-4

DNA: TGTGCCAGCAGTCAAGGGGCCTCCTCCTACGAGCAGTACTTC
CDR3: CASSQGASSYEQYF
size: medium-sized
D: -
V: TRBV6-1
J: TRBJ2-7

DNA: TGTGCCAGTAGTATATCGCTTGACAACCCTAACTATGGCTACACCTTC
CDR3: CASSISLDNPNYGYTF
size: once
D: -
V: TRBV19
J: TRBJ1-2

DNA: TGCGCCAGCAGCTCTCCGGGACAGGGTCGATACGAGCAGTACTTC
CDR3: CASSSPGQGRYEQYF
size: once
D: TRBD1
V: TRBV5-1
J: TRBJ2-7

DNA: TGTGCCAGCAGTGAATTTCAGGGGTGGGAGACCCAGTACTTC
CDR3: CASSEFQGWETQYF
size: -
D: -
V: TRBV25-1
J: TRBJ2-5

DNA: TGTGCCAGCAGCTTTTCCGGGACTAGCGGCTACGAGCAGTACTTC
CDR3: CASSFSGTSGYEQYF
size: -
D: TRBD2
V: TRBV11-2
J: TRBJ2-7

DNA: TGTGCCAGCAGCGTCGGAGCGGGGGAGCATTACACCGGGGAGCTGTTTTTT
CDR3: CASSVGAGEHYTGELFF
size: once
D: TRBD2
V: TRBV9
J: TRBJ2-2

DNA: TGCGCCAGCAGCTTGCCGGGGGGGGCCAGCCATGAGCAGTTCTTC
CDR3: CASSLPGGASHEQFF
size: -
D: TRBD2
V: TRBV5-1
J: TRBJ2-1

DNA: TGCGCCAGCAGCCAAGGACAGGGACCGGTAGGGCCCCAGCATTTT
CDR3: CASSQGQGPVGPQHF
size: -
D: TRBD1
V: TRBV4-1
J: TRBJ1-5

DNA: TGTGCCAGCAGTCCAGGGTATCTCCCTTACGAGCAGTACTTC
CDR3: CASSPGYLPYEQYF
size: -
D: -
V: TRBV9
J: TRBJ2-7

DNA: TGTGCCAGCAGCGGGGTCCACGTTATTAGCACAGATACGCAGTATTTT
CDR3: CASSGVHVISTDTQYF
size: once
D: -
V: TRBV28
J: TRBJ2-3

DNA: TGCGCCAGCAGAGAAGGGGGGGCCGCTGTCAATGAGCAGTTCTTC
CDR3: CASREGGAAVNEQFF
size: -
D: -
V: TRBV5-1
J: TRBJ2-1

DNA: TGCGCCAGCAGCCAAGTCGGCGGGACCTACGAGCAGTACTTC
CDR3: CASSQVGGTYEQYF
size: -
D: -
V: TRBV4-1
J: TRBJ2-7

DNA: TGTGCCAGCAGCCACTCAGGGGTCATTCAGCCCCAGCATTTT
CDR3: CASSHSGVIQPQHF
size: -
D: -
V: TRBV7-9
J: TRBJ1-5